Sequencing of this T cell receptor beta chain was carried out in a study of T cells of healthy individuals. TCRdb re-called the 5' RACE reads through MiXCR, storing one row per CDR3 protein. Seen here are about 96,000 distinct CDR3 sequences, approximately 16% observed once, and the top ten hold around 6.4%. CDR3 length: 14 residues. CDR1 is KGHSY and CDR2 is FQNENV in the germline V gene. Between the trimmed V and J ends, which lost 4 bases and 5 bases, there was a span of 15 bases. This receptor was taken from a human donor in good health. This chain connects TRBV16 to TRBJ2-7; D may correspond to TRBD1 or TRBD2 (7 bases each). CDR3 residues: CASSPRGGLDEQYF. The CDR3 bases are TGTGCCAGCAGCCCCAGGGGGGGATTGGACGAGCAGTACTTC.